These T cell receptor beta chains were read from a single sample in a study of blood T cell repertoires in COVID-19. The data were produced by immunoSEQ multiplex PCR, yet TCRdb's version contains in-frame clones alone and is incomplete. The sample shows about 310,000 clones, almost 90% of them seen only once. Sequenced material: peripheral blood. The receptors originated from a woman aged 40 to 50 with COVID-19, enrolled during active disease. The CDR3 runs from the conserved cysteine through the conserved F or W. A D gene is named only where the DNA matches it firmly. Not all rows give a size; the values are once, few, many and, for expanded clones, a class.

NA,NA,TRBJ2-3,TRBV11-2,CASSRQRRATDTQYF,TGTGCCAGCAGCCGGCAGCGGAGGGCCACAGATACGCAGTATTTT
NA,NA,TRBJ2-1,TRBV11-1,CASNPRVDSYNEQFF,TGTGCCAGCAACCCCCGAGTTGACTCCTACAATGAGCAGTTCTTC
NA,NA,TRBJ1-2,TRBV29-1,CSVEAPPGDIYGYTF,TGCAGCGTTGAAGCCCCCCCAGGTGACATCTATGGCTACACCTTC
NA,TRBD2,TRBJ2-1,TRBV30,CAWQPGLAGPNAYNEQFF,TGTGCCTGGCAACCGGGACTAGCGGGACCGAACGCGTACAATGAGCAGTTCTTC
NA,TRBD1,TRBJ2-1,TRBV5-4,CASSLGTGERNEQFF,TGTGCCAGCAGCTTGGGGACAGGCGAACGCAATGAGCAGTTCTTC
few,TRBD1,TRBJ1-4,TRBV9,CASSVFTGTGKKLFF,TGTGCCAGCAGCGTATTTACCGGGACAGGGAAAAAACTGTTTTTT
once,NA,TRBJ1-4,TRBV30,CAWSSLTDFHEKLFF,TGTGCCTGGAGTTCCTTGACAGATTTCCATGAAAAACTGTTTTTT
NA,TRBD2,TRBJ2-1,TRBV27,CASSSDSGRDYNEQFF,TGTGCCAGCAGTTCTGATTCAGGGAGGGACTACAATGAGCAGTTCTTC
once,TRBD1,TRBJ2-7,TRBV5-1,CASSADRVGHEQYF,TGCGCCAGCAGCGCGGACAGGGTTGGCCACGAGCAGTACTTC
NA,TRBD2,TRBJ2-1,TRBV9,CASSVGVAGGLGEQFF,TGTGCCAGCAGCGTAGGGGTGGCGGGAGGGCTTGGTGAGCAGTTCTTC
NA,TRBD2,TRBJ2-3,TRBV19,CASSPSRGLAAVDTQYF,TGTGCCAGTAGTCCGTCCAGGGGACTAGCGGCCGTAGATACGCAGTATTTT
once,NA,TRBJ1-2,TRBV7-2,CASIPVRGGSYGYTF,TGTGCCAGCATTCCAGTGCGGGGGGGAAGCTATGGCTACACCTTC